The 9 T cell receptor beta chains reported below all come from one sample, sequenced in a study of cytomegalovirus exposure and HLA in healthy donors. PCR used 60 Vbeta primers and 13 Jbeta primers. Profiling relied on immunoSEQ multiplex PCR, and the TCRdb table lists in-frame clones only, not all of them. Here the sample spans roughly 140,000 clones, 80% to 85% being singletons. The sequencing input was PBMCs. The receptor set was obtained from a boy aged 2-15 years in good health and CMV-seronegative.

This clone was found a few times. V gene TRBV2 combines with J gene TRBJ1-1, with 7 bases matching TRBD1. Germline loops: CDR1 SNHLY, CDR2 FYNNEI. This CDR3 is built from 12 residues. The ends lost 6 bases at V and 7 bases at J; junction bases unmatched: 5. CDR3 amino acids: CASRDGTVEAFF. CDR3 in DNA: TGTGCCAGCAGGGATGGGACAGTTGAAGCTTTCTTT.

The chain joins TRBV27 to TRBJ1-1; the D gene is possibly TRBD1 (6 bases). Germline V gene data show CDR1 as MNHEY and CDR2 as SMNVEV (reference sequence). V was shortened by 5 bases and J by 2 bases, with 15 bases between the two germline ends. The CDR3 contains 15 residues. CDR3 DNA: TGTGCCAGCAGTGGACCGGGACAAGTAAACACTGAAGCTTTCTTT. It specifies CASSGPGQVNTEAFF.

The CDR3 loop is CASSVLAGGTDTQYF. The CDR3 nucleotides read TGTGCCAGCAGTGTCCTCGCGGGGGGCACAGATACGCAGTATTTT. J is TRBJ2-3 and V is TRBV25-1, with 7 bases that match TRBD2. Germline V gives CDR1 MGHDK, CDR2 SYGVNS. The length of the CDR3 is 15 residues. Germline trimming cut 4 bases from V and 1 base from J; bases unmatched to any gene: 5.

This chain uses TRBV6-5 with TRBJ2-7; maybe TRBD2 (6 bases). This CDR3 contains 15 residues. Trimming left V 2 bases short and J 4 bases short, with 15 bases between. CDR1 and CDR2 (germline): MNHEY, SVGAGI. Here the CDR3 reads CASSYRSGSAYEQYF. CDR3 DNA sequence: TGTGCCAGCAGTTACCGTAGCGGCTCCGCGTACGAGCAGTACTTC.

The chain joins TRBV11-2 to TRBJ1-3; TRBD1 agrees at 7 bases. V shed 1 base, J shed 6 bases, and the junction held 9 bases outside the gene matches. The CDR3 covers 16 residues. Looked up from germline, CDR1 is SGHAT and CDR2 is FQNNGV. The CDR3 region is CASSLGTGVYQNTIYF. The CDR3 DNA reads as TGTGCCAGCAGCTTAGGAACAGGGGTGTATCAAAACACCATATATTTT.

V usage is TRBV5-1 and J usage is TRBJ2-7; 7 bases agree with TRBD1. The J segment lost 4 bases and the V segment lost 3 bases, leaving 4 bases of the junction unmatched. This CDR3 has 13 residues. Germline V gene sequence: CDR1 SGHRS, CDR2 YFSETQ. CDR3 sequence: CASSSRDRYEQYF. Here the CDR3 DNA reads TGCGCCAGCAGCTCCCGGGACAGATACGAGCAGTACTTC.

The chain is built from TRBV4-3 and TRBJ1-2; 9 bases map to TRBD1. CDR1 and CDR2 from the germline V gene are LGHNA and YSLEER. Trimming at V came to 0 bases and at J to 7 bases, leaving 9 bases not matched to a gene. The CDR3 extends over 16 amino acids. The CDR3 spells CASSQEATGGIGGYTF. Here the CDR3 DNA reads TGCGCCAGCAGCCAAGAGGCGACAGGGGGGATCGGTGGCTACACCTTC.

This chain joins TRBV4-2 and TRBJ2-5, with 10 bases identical to TRBD2. CDR1 and CDR2 (germline): LGHNA, YNFKEQ. V lost 0 bases and J lost 5; bases outside the gene matches: 9. This CDR3 has 17 amino acids. CDR3 loop: CASSQDNQRGGLETQYF. The CDR3 DNA sequence: TGTGCCAGCAGCCAAGATAATCAGCGGGGGGGCCTGGAGACCCAGTACTTC.

The CDR3 here is CASSLRDRWPNSPLHF. CDR3 DNA: TGTGCCAGCAGCCTCCGGGACAGGTGGCCTAATTCACCCCTCCACTTT. This chain uses TRBV9 with TRBJ1-6; 8 positions match TRBD1. V gave up 4 bases and J gave up 6 bases; unmatched junction bases: 9. Per the germline V gene, CDR1 is SGDLS and CDR2 is YYNGEE. The CDR3 is 16 residues long. The full variable domain, rest sourced from reference TRBV9 and TRBJ1-6, is DSGVTQTPKHLITATGQRVTLRCSPRSGDLSVYWYQQSLDQGLQFLIQYYNGEERAKGNILERFSAQQFPDLHSELNLSSLELGDSALYFCASSLRDRWPNSPLHFGNGTRLTVT.